These 24 T cell receptor beta chains were sequenced from one sample in a study of cytomegalovirus exposure and HLA in healthy donors. It was with 60 Vbeta and 13 Jbeta primers that the PCR ran. Using immunoSEQ multiplex PCR, the repertoire was profiled, and TCRdb retains in-frame clones only, with some absent. This table holds over 85,000 clones, over 60% found once. Sequencing used PBMCs. These receptors originate from a woman between 55 and 75 years old in good health and CMV-seropositive.

The chain recombines TRBV5-1 with TRBJ2-7; 9 bases fit TRBD1. This CDR3 has 16 amino acids. The V segment lost 0 bases and the J segment 6 bases; nucleotides outside the gene matches: 10. Per the germline V gene, CDR1 is SGHRS and CDR2 is YFSETQ. CDR3 residues: CASSLAHRTGEGEQYF. In DNA, the CDR3 is TGCGCCAGCAGCTTGGCCCATAGGACAGGGGAAGGCGAGCAGTACTTC.

This clone has a single count. The genes are TRBV7-4 and TRBJ1-5; tentatively, D is TRBD1 (6 bases). Trimming removed 3 bases at V and 5 bases at J, with 23 bases between. This CDR3 contains 18 residues. Germline loops: CDR1 SGHVT, CDR2 SQSDAQ. The CDR3 coding sequence is TGTGCCAGCAGCTTGCTTCCCTACCAAGGACAGAATGATCAGCCCCAGCATTTT. Protein sequence: CASSLLPYQGQNDQPQHF.

The rearrangement uses TRBV25-1 and TRBJ2-7; D unclear. Trimming pared 3 bases from V and 3 bases from J, leaving 3 bases between. This CDR3 is 11 amino acids long. CDR1 and CDR2 from the germline V gene are MGHDK and SYGVNS. CDR3 sequence: CASSDSYEQYF. In DNA, the CDR3 is TGTGCCAGCAGTGACAGCTACGAGCAGTACTTC.

CDR3: CASSSLGGGRYNEQFF. For the CDR3, the DNA is TGTGCCAGCAGCTCCCTAGGGGGAGGGAGATACAATGAGCAGTTCTTC. The chain employs TRBV7-2 and TRBJ2-1, with D perhaps TRBD2 (7 bases). V was trimmed by 4 bases and J by 4 bases, leaving 17 bases between them. CDR1 is SGHTA, CDR2 FQGNSA, per germline. The length of the CDR3 is 16 residues.

This rearrangement joins TRBV11-2 to TRBJ1-1, with D hard to call. Trimming cost V 4 bases and J 1 base, with 7 bases left between them. This CDR3 has 13 amino acids. Germline lookup yields CDR1 SGHAT and CDR2 FQNNGV. As DNA, the CDR3 is TGTGCCAGCAGCTCACAAAGGAACACTGAAGCTTTCTTT. Translated, it gives CASSSQRNTEAFF.

V usage is TRBV4-2 and J usage is TRBJ2-1, with D possibly matching TRBD2 (5 bases). V lost 0 bases and J lost 7, with 16 bases in between. The germline CDR1 and CDR2 sequences are LGHNA and YNFKEQ. The CDR3 has 16 amino acids. The CDR3, as DNA: TGTGCCAGCAGCCAAGATAGTGGGAGTTATCTTAATGAGCAGTTCTTC. As protein: CASSQDSGSYLNEQFF.

The chain links TRBV5-1 to TRBJ2-3; TRBD1 might be the D (5 bases). V lost 6 bases, J lost 2 bases, and 13 bases lay in between. Per germline, CDR1 SGHRS and CDR2 YFSETQ. The CDR3 runs to 14 residues. The CDR3 loop reads CASKWSGLTDTQYF. CDR3 DNA sequence: TGCGCCAGCAAATGGTCAGGGCTCACAGATACGCAGTATTTT.

V usage is TRBV6-6 and J usage is TRBJ1-1; D not resolved. Germline lookup yields CDR1 MNHNY and CDR2 SVGAGI (reference sequence). The CDR3 sequence is 14 residues long. Trimming left V 6 bases short and J 3 bases short, with 14 bases between. CDR3 DNA sequence: TGTGCCAGCAGACCCTACGGTCGGGACACTGAAGCTTTCTTT. It codes for CASRPYGRDTEAFF.

The rearrangement uses TRBV4-1 and TRBJ2-3, with 13 bases aligning to TRBD2. The CDR3 is 19 amino acids. V trimming: 2 bases; J trimming: 2 bases; junction bases outside the gene matches: 10. Germline V CDR1 and CDR2: MGHRA, YSYEKL. In nucleotides, the CDR3 is TGCGCCAGCAGCCAAAAGAGACTAGCGGGAGGAACGGACACAGATACGCAGTATTTT. Protein sequence: CASSQKRLAGGTDTDTQYF.

The chain couples TRBV9 to TRBJ2-3, with 10 nucleotides matching TRBD2. Germline CDR1 reads SGDLS; CDR2 reads YYNGEE. The CDR3 is 16 residues long. Losses at the gene ends were 1 base for V and 3 bases for J; bases not matched to a gene: 5. CDR3 loop: CASSVYGLAVTDTQYF. Written as DNA, the CDR3 is TGTGCCAGCAGCGTATACGGACTAGCGGTAACAGATACGCAGTATTTT.

The gene calls are TRBV5-4 and TRBJ2-1; 8 bases line up with TRBD2. The CDR3 has 15 amino acids. The trim removed 6 bases at V and 8 bases at J, leaving 13 bases unmatched. From germline, CDR1 is SGHNT and CDR2 YYREEE (reference sequence). The CDR3 loop reads CASKRGLAQIDEQFF. The CDR3 bases are TGTGCCAGCAAAAGAGGACTAGCTCAAATCGATGAGCAGTTCTTC.

Here the CDR3 DNA reads TGTGCCATCAGGCACGCGGGACTAGCGGGAGCTTTTGGTAACACCGGGGAGCTGTTTTTT. As protein: CAIRHAGLAGAFGNTGELFF. The chain links TRBV10-3 to TRBJ2-2; 14 positions agree with TRBD2. The V segment lost 6 bases and the J segment 2 bases; nucleotides outside the gene matches: 14. Germline CDR1 reads ENHRY; CDR2 reads SYGVKD. The CDR3 sequence is 20 residues long.

The CDR3 nucleotides are TGCGCCAGCAGCCAAGTAGGGGATGACCGTAATGAAAAACTGTTTTTT. This codes for CASSQVGDDRNEKLFF. The V call is TRBV4-1, the J call TRBJ1-4, with D possibly being TRBD1 (5 bases). Per the germline V gene, CDR1 is MGHRA and CDR2 is YSYEKL. This CDR3 has 16 residues. Trimming pared 1 base from V and 4 bases from J, leaving 13 bases between.

V and J are TRBV7-9 and TRBJ2-7; 11 bases align to TRBD2. The trim removed 1 base at V and 7 bases at J, leaving 12 bases unmatched. The CDR3 is 17 amino acids. Per germline, CDR1 SEHNR and CDR2 FQNEAQ (reference sequence). CDR3 DNA: TGTGCCAGCAGCTTAGGGCTAGCGGGAGGAGGACAGGGTGAGCAGTACTTC. Residues: CASSLGLAGGGQGEQYF.

This clone showed up just once. The J gene is TRBJ1-4, the V gene TRBV5-1; D remains ambiguous. The CDR3 is 14 amino acids. V was clipped by 2 bases and J by 5 bases, with 10 bases between them. The germline gives CDR1 SGHRS, CDR2 YFSETQ. The CDR3 region is CASSLSTGNEKLFF. The DNA for the CDR3 is TGCGCCAGCAGCTTATCAACGGGGAATGAAAAACTGTTTTTT.

J is TRBJ2-7 and V is TRBV5-1; 16 bases agree with TRBD2. Germline V gives CDR1 SGHRS, CDR2 YFSETQ. This CDR3 has 22 residues. Trimming took 3 bases from V and 3 from J; bases not matched to a gene: 21. DNA of the CDR3: TGCGCCAGCAGCTCAACCAGTCCCGGGACTAGCGGGAGGGCCCGAGGTTACTACGAGCAGTACTTC. Protein sequence: CASSSTSPGTSGRARGYYEQYF.

CDR3 sequence: CASSPGTGGNTIYF. CDR3 DNA sequence: TGCGCCAGCAGCCCCGGGACAGGGGGGAACACCATATATTTT. The chain carries TRBV5-1 and TRBJ1-3; 11 nucleotides match TRBD1. This CDR3 contains 14 residues. The J segment lost 7 bases and the V segment lost 4 bases, leaving 4 bases of the junction unmatched. Germline lookup yields CDR1 SGHRS and CDR2 YFSETQ.

V usage is TRBV27 and J usage is TRBJ1-2, with TRBD1 matching over 8 bases. V gave up 5 bases and J gave up 4 bases; unmatched junction bases: 9. The length of the CDR3 is 15 residues. CDR1 is MNHEY, CDR2 SMNVEV, per germline (reference sequence). The CDR3 protein is CASSQATGAGYGYTF. The CDR3 nucleotides are TGTGCCAGCAGTCAAGCGACAGGGGCGGGCTATGGCTACACCTTC.

The chain carries TRBV27 and TRBJ1-2, with 8 bases fitting TRBD1. V shed 3 bases and J 0 bases; nucleotides not matched to a gene: 3. The germline V gene has CDR1 MNHEY and CDR2 SMNVEV (reference sequence). CDR3 length: 15 residues. The CDR3 DNA is TGTGCCAGCAGTTTCCGGGACAGGCCTAACTATGGCTACACCTTC. Translation: CASSFRDRPNYGYTF.

This clone was observed a handful of times. V and J are TRBV10-3 and TRBJ1-4, with TRBD1 matching 9 bases. Per germline, CDR1 ENHRY and CDR2 SYGVKD. Losses at the gene ends were 2 bases for V and 8 bases for J; bases not matched to a gene: 3. This CDR3 comprises 14 residues. The CDR3 DNA reads TGTGCCATCAGTGAGGGACAGGGGAACGAAAAACTGTTTTTT. Protein: CAISEGQGNEKLFF.

The chain joins TRBV28 to TRBJ2-3, with D tentatively TRBD2 (6 bases). Germline V gives CDR1 MDHEN, CDR2 SYDVKM. CDR3 size: 15 residues. V was trimmed by 8 bases and J by 1 base, leaving 16 bases between them. CDR3 DNA sequence: TGTGCCAGCGCGACCCCGGGACTCGGCACAGATACGCAGTATTTT. Translation: CASATPGLGTDTQYF.

This chain connects TRBV6-5 to TRBJ2-7; 7 bases are shared with TRBD1. This CDR3 has 14 residues. J gave up 2 bases and V 5 bases, and 6 bases lay outside the gene matches. Germline V lookup: CDR1 MNHEY, CDR2 SVGAGI. The CDR3 protein is CASSPQTGPYEQYF. The CDR3, as DNA: TGTGCCAGCAGTCCCCAGACAGGGCCCTACGAGCAGTACTTC.

This chain joins TRBV6-5 and TRBJ2-7; 10 bases match TRBD2. The CDR3 loop spans 15 amino acids. Germline V CDR1 and CDR2: MNHEY, SVGAGI. J was trimmed by 0 bases and V by 4 bases; bases with no gene match: 3. CDR3 amino acids: CASSLAGGPSYEQYF. The CDR3, as DNA: TGTGCCAGCAGTTTAGCGGGAGGACCCTCCTACGAGCAGTACTTC.

With regard to this clone: This same CDR3 is encoded by further DNA sequences in the sample. The J gene is TRBJ1-5, the V gene TRBV7-2; D is unresolved. CDR1 and CDR2 (germline): SGHTA, FQGNSA. Trimming pared 5 bases from V and 6 bases from J, leaving 14 bases between. The length of the CDR3 is 14 residues. The CDR3 reads CASSRLEGSQPQHF. CDR3 sequence (DNA): TGTGCCAGCAGCCGTTTAGAGGGTTCTCAGCCCCAGCATTTT.